The 28 T cell receptor beta chains in this list originate from one sample, sequenced in a study of T cells after yellow fever vaccination. TCRdb used MiXCR to reprocess the 5' RACE reads, holding one entry per CDR3 protein. The data show approximately 610,000 distinct CDR3 sequences, roughly a sixth seen once. Material: PBMCs, obtained less than 6 days after the first yellow fever vaccination. The receptors stem from a man aged 18 to 29 who received the YFV17D yellow fever vaccine.

This clonotype occurred a few times. The V call is TRBV20-1, the J call TRBJ1-6; D is uncertain. CDR3 length: 15 amino acids. Trimming took off 1 base at V and 0 bases at J, with 7 bases between the two ends. Germline CDR1 is DFQATT and CDR2 is SNEGSKA (reference sequence). The CDR3 nucleotides read TGCAGTGCTAGAGTCGGAAGCTCCTATAATTCACCCCTCCACTTT. Translating it yields CSARVGSSYNSPLHF.

This chain joins TRBV4-2 and TRBJ1-5, with a possible D match to TRBD1 (6 bases). The V gene lost 1 base and the J gene lost 0 bases, with 10 bases spanning the gap. CDR1 is LGHNA and CDR2 is YNFKEQ in the germline V gene. CDR3 length equals 16 residues. The CDR3 DNA is TGTGCCAGCAGCCAAGGACAGGCGGATAGCAATCAGCCCCAGCATTTT. It codes for CASSQGQADSNQPQHF.

This clonotype was recorded a few times. V usage is TRBV19 and J usage is TRBJ2-6, with unresolved D. Germline V gene data show CDR1 as LNHDA and CDR2 as SQIVND (reference sequence). V was pared by 5 bases and J by 3 bases, with 2 bases between. The CDR3 sequence is 12 residues long. CDR3 in DNA: TGTGCCAGTAGTCTTGGGGCCAACGTCCTGACTTTC. Translating it yields CASSLGANVLTF. Using reference TRBV19 and TRBJ2-6 for the parts outside the CDR3, the full variable domain is DGGITQSPKYLFRKEGQNVTLSCEQNLNHDAMYWYRQDPGQGLRLIYYSQIVNDFQKGDIAEGYSVSREKKESFPLTVTSAQKNPTAFYLCASSLGANVLTFGAGSRLTVL.

Comments on this clonotype: This could be a read error, since a much larger clone is one nucleotide away. This chain uses TRBV6-2 or TRBV6-3 with TRBJ2-3; 9 bases are shared with TRBD2. CDR1 is MNHEY, CDR2 SVGEGT, per germline. The length of the CDR3 is 15 residues. DNA of the CDR3: TGTACCAGCAGTTACAATGCGGGGGGGCCAGATACGCAGTATTTT. This translates into CTSSYNAGGPDTQYF.

The chain recombines TRBV7-8 with TRBJ2-1, with TRBD2 matching over 11 bases. The germline V gene has CDR1 SGHVS and CDR2 FQNEAQ. The CDR3 loop spans 13 amino acids. V lost 6 bases, J lost 5 bases, and 0 bases stayed unmatched. The CDR3 region is CASRTSGNNEQFF. CDR3 sequence (DNA): TGTGCCAGCAGGACTAGCGGGAACAATGAGCAGTTCTTC. The variable domain in full, with the rest retrieved from reference TRBV7-8 and TRBJ2-1, is GAGVSQSPRYKVAKRGQDVALRCDPISGHVSLFWYQQALGQGPEFLTYFQNEAQLDKSGLPSDRFFAERPEGSVSTLKIQRTQQEDSAVYLCASRTSGNNEQFFGPGTRLTVL.

V gene TRBV4-3 combines with J gene TRBJ1-1, with 7 positions matching TRBD1. In germline, CDR1 is LGHNA, CDR2 YSLEER. The CDR3 is 14 residues long. The trim removed 0 bases at V and 7 bases at J, leaving 5 bases unmatched. The CDR3 loop is CASSQEQGSGEAFF. As DNA, the CDR3 is TGCGCCAGCAGCCAAGAACAGGGGTCGGGTGAAGCTTTCTTT.

This clonotype was found a few times. The chain joins TRBV10-3 to TRBJ1-1, with 10 bases fitting TRBD1. Unmatched junction bases numbered 15, after V lost 6 bases and J lost 5 bases. The CDR3 extends over 17 amino acids. Germline CDR1 is ENHRY and CDR2 is SYGVKD. The CDR3 sequence: CAISGPGTGVMVTEAFF. The CDR3 DNA is TGTGCCATCAGCGGTCCCGGGACAGGGGTAATGGTAACTGAAGCTTTCTTT.

V and J are TRBV9 and TRBJ2-5; tentative D call: TRBD2 (6 bases). CDR3 length: 14 residues. With 0 bases removed from V and 5 bases from J, the gap between germline ends came to 11 bases. Germline-derived CDR1 and CDR2 are SGDLS and YYNGEE. CDR3 DNA: TGTGCCAGCAGCGTAGGGCTAGCGATGGAGACCCAGTACTTC. Translated: CASSVGLAMETQYF.

The V call is TRBV6-1, the J call TRBJ2-7; no clear D. V lost 6 bases, J lost 2 bases, and 14 bases lay in between. Germline V lookup: CDR1 MNHNS, CDR2 SASEGT. This CDR3 is built from 14 residues. CDR3 in DNA: TGTGCCAGCAGGTCCGCCCTGAACACCTACGAGCAGTACTTC. Translated, it gives CASRSALNTYEQYF.

The chain joins TRBV15 to TRBJ1-2; no reliable D call. Trimming removed 8 bases at V and 8 bases at J, with 18 bases between. This CDR3 comprises 13 residues. Germline V gene data show CDR1 as LNHNV and CDR2 as YYDKDF (reference sequence). The CDR3 loop is CATGSGTIQGYTF. The CDR3 nucleotides are TGTGCCACCGGGTCGGGTACAATTCAGGGCTACACCTTC.

This chain uses TRBV18 with TRBJ2-1; D ambiguous. The germline V and J ends were trimmed by 4 bases and 10 bases, with 14 bases remaining between them. Germline V gene sequence: CDR1 KGHSH, CDR2 LQKENI. CDR3 length: 13 residues. CDR3 coding DNA: TGTGCCAGCTCACAAAGCACCGTATGGGAGCAGTTCTTC. It translates to CASSQSTVWEQFF.

This chain connects TRBV10-3 to TRBJ2-6; D is possibly TRBD2 (5 bases). Germline-derived CDR1 and CDR2 are ENHRY and SYGVKD. The CDR3 is 14 amino acids. Trimming took off 10 bases at V and 1 base at J, with 11 bases between the two ends. The CDR3 region is CATSGKSGANVLTF. CDR3 nucleotides: TGTGCCACCTCCGGGAAATCTGGGGCCAACGTCCTGACTTTC.

The chain combines TRBV7-2 with TRBJ2-1, with D possibly being TRBD2 (6 bases). Germline values: CDR1 SGHTA, CDR2 FQGNSA. Trimming stripped 5 bases from V and 1 base from J, with 18 bases between. This CDR3 is 17 amino acids long. The chain's CDR3 is CASSPQAGRGSYNEQFF. DNA of the CDR3: TGTGCCAGCAGCCCCCAGGCGGGGAGAGGTTCCTACAATGAGCAGTTCTTC. Looking up the rest from reference TRBV7-2 and TRBJ2-1 gives the full variable domain: GAGVSQSPSNKVTEKGKDVELRCDPISGHTALYWYRQSLGQGLEFLIYFQGNSAPDKSGLPSDRFSAERTGGSVSTLTIQRTQQEDSAVYLCASSPQAGRGSYNEQFFGPGTRLTVL.

This clonotype was seen only a few times. The rearrangement uses TRBV5-1 and TRBJ2-4; D remains ambiguous. Trimming removed 4 bases from V and 7 bases from J, with 9 bases in between. This CDR3 is 12 amino acids long. CDR1 is SGHRS and CDR2 is YFSETQ in the germline V gene. The CDR3 coding sequence is TGCGCCAGCAGCCCTGCTGGGAACATTCAGTACTTC. It codes for CASSPAGNIQYF.

The chain carries TRBV18 and TRBJ2-3, with TRBD1 matching over 10 bases. CDR1 KGHSH and CDR2 LQKENI come from the germline V gene. There are 15 residues in the CDR3. The V gene end was trimmed by 6 bases and the J gene end by 3 bases; junction bases not matched to a gene: 6. The CDR3 coding sequence is TGTGCCAGCTCTCAATGGGACAGGGGTACAGATACGCAGTATTTT. It translates to CASSQWDRGTDTQYF.

This chain uses TRBV5-4 with TRBJ2-3, with D tentatively TRBD1 (5 bases). The CDR3 consists of 15 residues. V was cut by 5 bases and J by 6 bases, with 19 bases left in between. Germline V CDR1 and CDR2: SGHNT, YYREEE (reference sequence). The DNA of the CDR3 is TGTGCCAGCAGTCCCCCCCAGGGCTACGGGGATACGCAGTATTTT. Encoded protein: CASSPPQGYGDTQYF. Supplemented by reference TRBV5-4 and TRBJ2-3, the full variable domain reads ETGVTQSPTHLIKTRGQQVTLRCSSQSGHNTVSWYQQALGQGPQFIFQYYREEENGRGNFPPRFSGLQFPNYSSELNVNALELDDSALYLCASSPPQGYGDTQYFGPGTRLTVL.

This clonotype was seen only a few times. The chain combines TRBV4-1 with TRBJ1-2; the D gene is possibly TRBD1 (6 bases). The CDR3 is made up of 16 amino acids. V was clipped by 4 bases and J by 0 bases, with 15 bases between them. CDR1 MGHRA and CDR2 YSYEKL come from the germline V gene. The CDR3 DNA sequence: TGCGCCAGCAGCCTTGTGGGGGGCAGAGCTAACTATGGCTACACCTTC. The encoded protein is CASSLVGGRANYGYTF.

This clonotype occurred many times. This sequence joins TRBV4-1 and TRBJ2-1; D uncertain. CDR1 is MGHRA, CDR2 YSYEKL, per germline. V was clipped by 4 bases and J by 5 bases, with 15 bases between them. The CDR3 extends over 15 amino acids. The CDR3 protein is CASSPQPWADNEQFF. Here the CDR3 DNA reads TGCGCCAGCAGCCCCCAACCCTGGGCTGACAATGAGCAGTTCTTC.

The rearrangement links TRBV7-6 to TRBJ1-1; D is possibly TRBD1 (5 bases). The CDR3 is made up of 15 amino acids. Trimming took 5 bases from V and 0 from J, leaving 13 bases between them. Germline lookup yields CDR1 SGHVS and CDR2 FNYEAQ. For the CDR3, the DNA is TGTGCCAGCAGCCGGGACCTTAAAATGAACACTGAAGCTTTCTTT. Its protein is CASSRDLKMNTEAFF.

The chain is built from TRBV6-5 and TRBJ1-2; 7 positions match TRBD1. This CDR3 spans 15 amino acids. Germline V gene data show CDR1 as MNHEY and CDR2 as SVGAGI. The junction had 4 bases not matched to a gene; V was cut back by 0 bases and J by 3 bases. In nucleotides, the CDR3 is TGTGCCAGCAGTTACTCGTACAGGGGCCACTATGGCTACACCTTC. Its translation: CASSYSYRGHYGYTF.

This clonotype was recorded a few times. The chain combines TRBV18 with TRBJ2-7, with D possibly TRBD1 on 6 matching bases. Germline V gene data show CDR1 as KGHSH and CDR2 as LQKENI. V was trimmed by 2 bases and J by 0 bases, leaving 11 bases between them. The CDR3 runs 15 residues. CDR3 sequence reads: CASSPGGRISYEQYF. CDR3 in DNA: TGTGCCAGCTCACCAGGGGGCAGGATCTCCTACGAGCAGTACTTC.

This clonotype was picked up many times. The rearrangement uses TRBV5-1 and TRBJ1-6; D unclear. The CDR3 spans 13 residues. Trimming cost V 2 bases and J 4 bases, with 4 bases left between them. Germline values: CDR1 SGHRS, CDR2 YFSETQ. The CDR3 DNA is TGCGCCAGCAGCTTCGAATATAATTCACCCCTCCACTTT. Residues: CASSFEYNSPLHF.

The chain employs TRBV9 and TRBJ2-2, with D perhaps matching TRBD1 (5 bases). CDR1 is SGDLS and CDR2 is YYNGEE in the germline V gene. Trimming left V 7 bases short and J 2 bases short, with 18 bases between. The CDR3 contains 16 residues. The CDR3 here is CASSEQGGINTGELFF. CDR3 bases: TGTGCCAGCTCGGAGCAGGGTGGGATAAACACCGGGGAGCTGTTTTTT.

This chain connects TRBV6-1 to TRBJ2-5; D possibly uses TRBD1 or TRBD2 (5 bases each). Germline V gene lookup returns CDR1 MNHNS and CDR2 SASEGT. The CDR3 extends over 13 amino acids. The V end was cut by 6 bases, the J end by 7 bases, with 15 bases between. Here the CDR3 reads CASRNRDPGTQYF. The CDR3 DNA reads TGTGCCAGCAGGAACCGGGACCCAGGGACCCAGTACTTC.

A few counts support this clonotype. This chain's CDR3 is CASSWSYANTGELFF. The CDR3 DNA is TGTGCCAGCAGCTGGTCCTACGCGAACACCGGGGAGCTGTTTTTT. The chain is built from TRBV7-2 and TRBJ2-2; D remains ambiguous. V lost 4 bases, J lost 0 bases, and 9 bases lay in between. The CDR3 runs 15 residues. In germline, CDR1 is SGHTA, CDR2 FQGNSA. The full variable domain, with the rest looked up from reference TRBV7-2 and TRBJ2-2, is GAGVSQSPSNKVTEKGKDVELRCDPISGHTALYWYRQSLGQGLEFLIYFQGNSAPDKSGLPSDRFSAERTGGSVSTLTIQRTQQEDSAVYLCASSWSYANTGELFFGEGSRLTVL.

The chain has TRBV28 and TRBJ2-2; D is perhaps TRBD2 (7 bases). The CDR3 loop spans 14 amino acids. Germline lookup yields CDR1 MDHEN and CDR2 SYDVKM. V lost 11 bases and J 0 bases, leaving 13 bases between the germline ends. CDR3 amino acids: CAVRGHANTGELFF. The CDR3 DNA sequence: TGTGCCGTGCGGGGGCACGCGAACACCGGGGAGCTGTTTTTT. Drawing the rest from reference TRBV28 and TRBJ2-2, the complete variable domain is DVKVTQSSRYLVKRTGEKVFLECVQDMDHENMFWYRQDPGLGLRLIYFSYDVKMKEKGDIPEGYSVSREKKERFSLILESASTNQTSMYLCAVRGHANTGELFFGEGSRLTVL.

The rearrangement links TRBV4-1 to TRBJ1-1; no reliable D call. Germline V gene data show CDR1 as MGHRA and CDR2 as YSYEKL. CDR3 length: 13 residues. Trimming took 0 bases from V and 11 from J, leaving 13 bases between them. This CDR3 is CASSQDLNGWAFF. In DNA form, the CDR3 reads TGCGCCAGCAGCCAAGATCTGAACGGTTGGGCTTTCTTT.

This clonotype came up many times. The genes are TRBV20-1 and TRBJ2-3, with D hard to call. Trimming took 5 bases from V and 2 from J, leaving 8 bases between them. CDR1 DFQATT and CDR2 SNEGSKA come from the germline V gene (reference sequence). The CDR3 has 12 amino acids. Written as DNA, the CDR3 is TGCAGTGCTGAAAGGTCCACAGATACGCAGTATTTT. It translates to CSAERSTDTQYF.